A selection of T cell receptor beta chains follows, all from one sample in a study of blood T cell repertoires in COVID-19. Sequencing was performed with immunoSEQ multiplex PCR; in TCRdb, only in-frame clones are kept and a portion is missing. The sample yields about 280,000 clones, around 90% seen once. Material for sequencing was PBMCs or T cells enriched from blood (not recorded which). Source of these receptors: a woman younger than 35 with acute COVID-19. CDR3s include the opening cysteine and the closing phenylalanine or tryptophan. D genes are given only for firm matches. A row's size may be missing; if present it is once, few, many or a size class.

>.|.|TRBJ1-2|TRBV19
TGTGCCAGTAGTCCCACGGGGGAGTGGGGCTATGGCTACACCTTC
CASSPTGEWGYGYTF
>TRBD1|.|TRBJ2-7|TRBV19
TGTGCCAGTAGTTGGGCCGGGAAGGGGGCCGACGAGCAGTACTTC
CASSWAGKGADEQYF
>.|.|TRBJ1-1|TRBV7-2
TGTGCCAGCAGCGTAAGGACAGCCATGAACACTGAAGCTTTCTTT
CASSVRTAMNTEAFF
>.|.|TRBJ2-3|TRBV7-8
TGTGCCAGCAGCCCGCCAGGGCCCAGCACAGATACGCAGTATTTT
CASSPPGPSTDTQYF
>.|.|TRBJ2-1|TRBV4-3
TGCGCCAGCAGCCAGACGCGGAAGACCTACAATGAGCAGTTCTTC
CASSQTRKTYNEQFF
>TRBD2|.|TRBJ2-3|TRBV6-4
TGTGCCAGCAGTGGACTAGCGGACCCAGATACGCAGTATTTT
CASSGLADPDTQYF
>.|.|TRBJ2-7|TRBV19
TGTGCCAGTAGTATAGAACTGGTTTCCTACGAGCAGTACTTC
CASSIELVSYEQYF
>.|.|TRBJ2-7|TRBV12-3/TRBV12-4
TGTGCCAGCAGTTTGGCGGGTTCCTACGAGCAGTACTTC
CASSLAGSYEQYF
>TRBD2|.|TRBJ2-7|TRBV24-1
TGTGCCACGAGTACAGTGAGCGGGAAGTCCTACGAGCAGTACTTC
CATSTVSGKSYEQYF
>TRBD1|.|TRBJ2-7|TRBV6-1
TGTGCCAGCAGTGAAACCCCAGGGGGCTACTACGAGCAGTACTTC
CASSETPGGYYEQYF
>.|.|TRBJ2-3|TRBV7-2
TGTGCCAGCATGAGGCAACAGGGCCCAGATACGCAGTATTTT
CASMRQQGPDTQYF
>TRBD2|.|TRBJ2-7|TRBV11-2
TGTGCCAGCAGCTTAGTCCGCGGGAGGGCTCCCTACGAGCAGTACTTC
CASSLVRGRAPYEQYF
>TRBD1|.|TRBJ2-1|TRBV7-9
TGTGCCAGCAGCTTAGCAGGGACAGGGGATACCGATGAGCAGTTCTTC
CASSLAGTGDTDEQFF
>.|.|TRBJ1-4|TRBV9
TGTGCCAGCAGCGCACGGGACATTAATGAAAAACTGTTTTTT
CASSARDINEKLFF
>TRBD2|.|TRBJ2-5|TRBV10-3
TGTGCCATCAGTGAGTCGAGCGGGGTCATCAGAGAGACCCAGTACTTC
CAISESSGVIRETQYF
>TRBD2|once|TRBJ2-1|TRBV18
TGTGCCAGCTCACGTAGCGGGAGGTTCCTCCATGAGCAGTTCTTC
CASSRSGRFLHEQFF
>TRBD2|.|TRBJ2-7|TRBV28
TGTGCCAGCAGTTTTACGCGGGGGAGTTACGAGCAGTACTTC
CASSFTRGSYEQYF
>TRBD2|.|TRBJ2-5|TRBV2
TGTGCCAGCAGTGACGGGGGGATCACCCTAGAAGAGACCCAGTACTTC
CASSDGGITLEETQYF
>.|.|TRBJ1-1|TRBV12-3/TRBV12-4
TGTGCCAGCAGTTCCAGGCTTCCAGTTGGAGCTTTCTTT
CASSSRLPVGAFF
>.|once|TRBJ2-7|TRBV29-1
TGCAGCGTTGAAAGGCTAGTTACCGACGAGCAGTACTTC
CSVERLVTDEQYF
>TRBD2|.|TRBJ2-1|TRBV18
TGTGCCAGCTCAGACAGCGGGAGGGCAGGTAATGAGCAGTTCTTC
CASSDSGRAGNEQFF
>TRBD1|.|TRBJ2-3|TRBV10-3
TGTGCCATCAGTGGACAGGGCGATACGCAGTATTTT
CAISGQGDTQYF
>TRBD2|.|TRBJ2-7|TRBV6-2/TRBV6-3
TGTGCCAGCAGTGGGACTAGCGAGCAGTACTTC
CASSGTSEQYF
>.|.|TRBJ1-1|TRBV2
TGTGCCAGCAGTGTAGTGGTCTTTGAAGCTTTCTTT
CASSVVVFEAFF
>.|.|TRBJ2-7|TRBV13
TGTGCCAGCAGCTTATCTTACGAGCAGTACTTC
CASSLSYEQYF
>.|.|TRBJ1-5|TRBV5-5
TGTGCCAGCAGCTTGGACATAAGCAATCAGCCCCAGCATTTT
CASSLDISNQPQHF
>TRBD1|once|TRBJ2-1|TRBV28
TGTGCCAGCAGTCCGACAGGGTTCGACAATGAGCAGTTCTTC
CASSPTGFDNEQFF
>.|.|TRBJ1-2|TRBV28
TGTGCCAGCAGTTTTCTCGGGGGTAACTATGGCTACACCTTC
CASSFLGGNYGYTF
>TRBD2|.|TRBJ2-5|TRBV9
TGTGCCAGCAGCGTAGATGGGCGGGGGGATCAAGAGACCCAGTACTTC
CASSVDGRGDQETQYF
>TRBD1|once|TRBJ1-1|TRBV29-1
TGCAGCGTTAGGGACAGAACCACTGAAGCTTTCTTT
CSVRDRTTEAFF
>.|.|TRBJ2-1|TRBV18
TGTGCCAGCTCACCCCAACAGGGAGGGGGGGACTACAATGAGCAGTTCTTC
CASSPQQGGGDYNEQFF
>.|many|TRBJ1-1|TRBV6-5
TGTGCCAGCAGGGCCCAATGGAGGGCTTTCTTT
CASRAQWRAFF
>.|.|TRBJ1-2|TRBV18
TGTGCCAGCTCACCGTCCCCAGCTAACTATGGCTACACCTTC
CASSPSPANYGYTF
>TRBD1|.|TRBJ2-2|TRBV30
TGTGCCTGGAGGACAGGGGACACCGGGGAGCTGTTTTTT
CAWRTGDTGELFF
>.|few|TRBJ2-3|TRBV5-1
TGCGCCAGCAGCTTGTCCCGACTAGGTTCCGGTTACACAGATACGCAGTATTTT
CASSLSRLGSGYTDTQYF
>.|.|TRBJ2-3|TRBV7-2
TGTGCCAGCAGCCACGAGGTGCTGGCAGATACGCAGTATTTT
CASSHEVLADTQYF
>TRBD2|.|TRBJ2-5|TRBV19
TGTGCCAGTAATATTTTTGGCGGGAGTTGGGAGACCCAGTACTTC
CASNIFGGSWETQYF
>TRBD2|.|TRBJ2-2|TRBV3-1/TRBV3-2
TGTGCCAGCAGCCGACTAGCGGGGGCGAACACCGGGGAGCTGTTTTTT
CASSRLAGANTGELFF
>TRBD1|once|TRBJ1-1|TRBV18
TGTGCCAGCTCACCCGACAGGGGGAGGCCTGAAGCTTTCTTT
CASSPDRGRPEAFF
>.|.|TRBJ1-1|TRBV10-3
TGTGCCATCAGCGGACAGCCGAACACTGAAGCTTTCTTT
CAISGQPNTEAFF
>.|once|TRBJ1-3|TRBV14
TGTGCCAGCAGCCAACAGGACAGAATCTCTGGAAACACCATATATTTT
CASSQQDRISGNTIYF
>.|.|TRBJ1-1|TRBV29-1
TGCAGCGTTGGAGGGGAGGGGGAGGCTTTCTTT
CSVGGEGEAFF
>.|.|TRBJ2-7|TRBV9
TGTGCCAGCAGCGTAGATCGTCTACAGAACGACGAGCAGTACTTC
CASSVDRLQNDEQYF
>.|.|TRBJ1-4|TRBV3-1/TRBV3-2
TGTGCCAGCAGCCAAGAAGTTCAGAATGAAAAACTGTTTTTT
CASSQEVQNEKLFF
>.|.|TRBJ2-7|TRBV21-1
TGTGCCAGCAGCAAAGTTCCAGGATCCCTCTACGAGCAGTACTTC
CASSKVPGSLYEQYF
>.|.|TRBJ2-5|TRBV18
TGTGCCAGCTCTCTCGACTGGGGGGTCCTTCAAGAGACCCAGTACTTC
CASSLDWGVLQETQYF
>TRBD2|.|TRBJ2-5|TRBV28
TGTGCCAGCAGGTTTACGGGACTAGCGAGTCAAGAGACCCAGTACTTC
CASRFTGLASQETQYF
>.|.|TRBJ1-6|TRBV2
TGTGCCAGCAGTGAAACAGGGACGAAGAATTCACCCCTCCACTTT
CASSETGTKNSPLHF